The 27 T cell receptor beta chains given below trace back to one sample, sequenced in a study of T cell responses to AZD1222 COVID-19 vaccine. Only in-frame clones appear in the TCRdb table, and some are missing; sequencing was by immunoSEQ multiplex PCR. The sample lists 30,000 to 35,000 clones, under 90% occurring once. Material: peripheral blood, obtained 28 days after the second AZD1222 dose. Receptor source: an adult who received the AZD1222 COVID-19 vaccine.

The rearrangement uses TRBV27 and TRBJ2-3, with TRBD2 as a possible D gene (6 bases). V was clipped by 2 bases and J by 1 base, with 10 bases between them. From germline, CDR1 is MNHEY and CDR2 SMNVEV (reference sequence). The CDR3 loop spans 15 amino acids. The CDR3 nucleotides are TGTGCCAGCAGTTTACGGAGGGTTGGCACAGATACGCAGTATTTT. Its protein product is CASSLRRVGTDTQYF.

This sequence joins TRBV5-4 and TRBJ1-6; TRBD1 might be the D (5 bases). V lost 1 base and J 8 bases, leaving 10 bases between the germline ends. Germline CDR1 and CDR2: SGHNT and YYREEE (reference sequence). The CDR3 consists of 14 residues. The CDR3 reads CASSLMGGDSPLHF. The CDR3 nucleotides read TGTGCCAGCAGCTTGATGGGGGGGGATTCACCCCTCCACTTT.

The chain combines TRBV29-1 with TRBJ2-7; D is perhaps TRBD1 (5 bases). The CDR3 is 12 amino acids. Germline V lookup: CDR1 SQVTM, CDR2 ANQGSEA. Trimming took 1 base from V and 2 from J, leaving 6 bases between them. Here the CDR3 DNA reads TGCAGCGTTGAAGGGACAACCTACGAGCAGTACTTC. Protein product: CSVEGTTYEQYF.

The chain uses TRBV6-5 and TRBJ1-5, with no clear D. V was trimmed by 0 bases and J by 0 bases, leaving 6 bases between them. Germline values: CDR1 MNHEY, CDR2 SVGAGI. CDR3 length: 15 amino acids. The CDR3 DNA reads as TGTGCCAGCAGTTACTCAGACCCTAGCAATCAGCCCCAGCATTTT. Translating gives CASSYSDPSNQPQHF.

V usage is TRBV30 and J usage is TRBJ1-5; unclear D gene. The V end lost 1 base, the J end lost 6 bases, and 10 bases lay between the germline ends. The CDR3 has 13 amino acids. The germline gives CDR1 GTSNPN, CDR2 SVGIG (reference sequence). CDR3 nucleotides: TGTGCCTGGAGTGCCCAAAGTAGTCAGCCCCAGCATTTT. Protein product: CAWSAQSSQPQHF.

The J gene is TRBJ1-5, the V gene TRBV4-2; D gene uncertain. The CDR3 contains 13 residues. Trimming took 0 bases from V and 5 from J, leaving 5 bases between them. CDR1 LGHNA and CDR2 YNFKEQ come from the germline V gene. The CDR3 nucleotides read TGTGCCAGCAGCCAAGATCGGGATCAGCCCCAGCATTTT. It translates to CASSQDRDQPQHF.

The chain has TRBV27 and TRBJ2-7; 14 bases are a match to TRBD2. This CDR3 is 15 amino acids long. The V gene's germline CDR1 is MNHEY and CDR2 SMNVEV (reference sequence). V shed 3 bases and J 6 bases; nucleotides not matched to a gene: 4. CDR3 sequence reads: CASSLTSGGAGEQYF. The CDR3 DNA is TGTGCCAGCAGTTTGACTAGCGGGGGGGCAGGCGAGCAGTACTTC.

The V and J genes are TRBV3-1 (or the pseudogene TRBV3-2) and TRBJ1-2, with no clear D. The CDR3 consists of 16 residues. Trimming cost V 0 bases and J 3 bases, with 14 bases left between them. The germline CDR1 and CDR2 sequences are LGHDT and YNNKEL (reference sequence). CDR3 nucleotide sequence: TGTGCCAGCAGCCAAGATCTCTTCGGGGAAGACTATGGCTACACCTTC. Its protein is CASSQDLFGEDYGYTF.

The genes are TRBV6-4 and TRBJ2-1, with TRBD2 matching over 12 bases. The CDR3 is 14 amino acids. The V gene's germline CDR1 is MRHNA and CDR2 SNTAGT. Trimming took 5 bases from V and 9 from J; bases not matched to a gene: 5. In nucleotides, the CDR3 is TGTGCCAGCAGTCTAGCGGGAGGGCCCGGTGAGCAGTTCTTC. This translates into CASSLAGGPGEQFF.

CDR3 nucleotide sequence: TGTGCGACCGGGGGTGGAGAGACCCAGTACTTC. It specifies CATGGGETQYF. The rearrangement uses TRBV19 and TRBJ2-5, with TRBD2 as a possible D gene (6 bases). CDR1 is LNHDA, CDR2 SQIVND, per germline (reference sequence). This CDR3 contains 11 residues. Full variable domain (outside the CDR3, taken from reference TRBV19 and TRBJ2-5): DGGITQSPKYLFRKEGQNVTLSCEQNLNHDAMYWYRQDPGQGLRLIYYSQIVNDFQKGDIAEGYSVSREKKESFPLTVTSAQKNPTAFYLCATGGGETQYFGPGTRLLVL.

V gene TRBV5-4 combines with J gene TRBJ2-7; 7 bases match TRBD2. Germline V CDR1 and CDR2: SGHNT, YYREEE (reference sequence). The CDR3 runs 13 residues. Trimming at V came to 2 bases and at J to 3 bases, leaving 2 bases not matched to a gene. This CDR3 is CASSFSGGYEQYF. The CDR3 DNA follows: TGTGCCAGCAGCTTTTCGGGGGGCTACGAGCAGTACTTC.

The rearrangement links TRBV6-5 to TRBJ2-7; possibly TRBD1 for D (5 bases). With 7 bases removed from V and 2 bases from J, the gap between germline ends came to 12 bases. Germline CDR1 is MNHEY and CDR2 is SVGAGI. This CDR3 is built from 13 residues. The CDR3 is CASTQDSPYEQYF. The CDR3 DNA is TGTGCCAGCACCCAAGACAGTCCCTACGAGCAGTACTTC.

The V call is TRBV6-1, the J call TRBJ2-7; D unresolved. The CDR3 runs 14 residues. Germline-derived CDR1 and CDR2 are MNHNS and SASEGT. V lost 2 bases and J lost 0, with 8 bases in between. CDR3 sequence reads: CASSEMHSSYEQYF. The CDR3, as DNA: TGTGCCAGCAGTGAAATGCACAGCTCCTACGAGCAGTACTTC.

This clone was recorded a few times. The V call is TRBV7-2, the J call TRBJ2-1, with 8 positions matching TRBD2. The CDR3 length is 15 residues. From germline, CDR1 is SGHTA and CDR2 FQGNSA. Unmatched junction bases numbered 3, after V lost 3 bases and J lost 2 bases. The CDR3 here is CASSFGGATYNEQFF. The DNA of the CDR3 is TGTGCCAGCAGCTTCGGGGGGGCCACCTACAATGAGCAGTTCTTC.

The rearrangement uses TRBV10-2 and TRBJ1-1; no definite D call. This CDR3 contains 12 residues. The V and J ends lost 5 bases and 6 bases respectively, with 10 bases between them. Looked up from germline, CDR1 is WSHSY and CDR2 is SAAADI. The CDR3 is CASSFERSEAFF. In DNA form, the CDR3 reads TGCGCCAGCAGTTTCGAGAGGTCTGAAGCTTTCTTT.

V gene TRBV3-1 (or the pseudogene TRBV3-2) combines with J gene TRBJ2-7; 7 nucleotides agree with TRBD1. The CDR3 covers 14 residues. V shed 4 bases, J shed 0 bases, and the junction held 3 bases outside the gene matches. CDR1 and CDR2 from the germline V gene are LGHDT and YNNKEL (reference sequence). DNA of the CDR3: TGTGCCAGCAGCCCTCGGGACAGCTCCTACGAGCAGTACTTC. The encoded protein is CASSPRDSSYEQYF.

The V call is TRBV6-5, the J call TRBJ2-3; D not certain. V was pared by 4 bases and J by 9 bases, with 20 bases between. The CDR3 is made up of 15 amino acids. CDR1 MNHEY and CDR2 SVGAGI come from the germline V gene. CDR3 DNA: TGTGCCAGCAGTTTCAATTCGGCCCCGGAAGGCACGCAGTATTTT. This encodes CASSFNSAPEGTQYF.

V gene TRBV7-8 combines with J gene TRBJ2-3, with D perhaps assigned TRBD1 or TRBD2 (5 bases each). The CDR3 contains 14 residues. Deletions cut 2 bases from V and 2 bases from J, with 8 bases between. Germline V gene sequence: CDR1 SGHVS, CDR2 FQNEAQ. CDR3 bases: TGTGCCAGCAGCTTATGGGGGAACACAGATACGCAGTATTTT. Translating it yields CASSLWGNTDTQYF.

This chain joins TRBV19 and TRBJ1-1, with a tentative D call TRBD1 (5 bases). The CDR3 sequence is 17 residues long. Germline V gene lookup returns CDR1 LNHDA and CDR2 SQIVND (reference sequence). The ends were cut back, 2 bases at V and 2 bases at J, with 18 bases in the middle. CDR3 nucleotide sequence: TGTGCCAGTAGTATATTGCGCGGGGGAAGGGCCAACACTGAAGCTTTCTTT. Its protein product is CASSILRGGRANTEAFF.

The J gene is TRBJ2-3, the V gene TRBV10-3; 7 nucleotides agree with TRBD1. The CDR3 runs to 14 residues. Looked up from germline, CDR1 is ENHRY and CDR2 is SYGVKD. After removal of 6 bases from V and 6 bases from J, the junction contained 9 bases not matched to a gene. As DNA, the CDR3 is TGTGCCATCAGACGGGACAGCCTCGAGGATACGCAGTATTTT. Protein sequence: CAIRRDSLEDTQYF.

The V call is TRBV6-6, the J call TRBJ2-3; 8 bases map to TRBD2. From germline, CDR1 is MNHNY and CDR2 SVGAGI (reference sequence). Trimming cost V 5 bases and J 2 bases; bases outside gene matches: 6. The CDR3 spans 15 residues. CDR3 in amino acids: CASSGNSGATDTQYF. The DNA of the CDR3 is TGTGCCAGCAGTGGGAATAGCGGGGCCACAGATACGCAGTATTTT.

The V call is TRBV3-1 (or the pseudogene TRBV3-2), the J call TRBJ1-1, with D maybe TRBD1 (5 bases). CDR1 LGHDT and CDR2 YNNKEL come from the germline V gene (reference sequence). The CDR3 is 13 amino acids. Deletions cut 4 bases from V and 1 base from J, with 7 bases between. CDR3 bases: TGTGCCAGCAGCCGACAGCAGAACACTGAAGCTTTCTTT. Its protein product is CASSRQQNTEAFF.

V usage is TRBV4-1 and J usage is TRBJ2-1, with 13 bases that match TRBD2. Germline V gives CDR1 MGHRA, CDR2 YSYEKL. V gave up 4 bases and J gave up 9 bases; unmatched junction bases: 6. The CDR3 spans 15 residues. CDR3 DNA sequence: TGCGCCAGCAGCCTTGGACTAGCGGGAGAAGGTGAGCAGTTCTTC. It specifies CASSLGLAGEGEQFF.

This rearrangement joins TRBV18 to TRBJ2-2; 7 bases map to TRBD2. The V gene end was trimmed by 4 bases and the J gene end by 1 base; junction bases not matched to a gene: 6. The CDR3 is made up of 16 amino acids. Germline V gives CDR1 KGHSH, CDR2 LQKENI. DNA of the CDR3: TGTGCCAGCTCACTTCGGTTAGCGGGGAACACCGGGGAGCTGTTTTTT. Translation gives CASSLRLAGNTGELFF.

The chain combines TRBV29-1 with TRBJ2-7; tentative D call: TRBD2 (6 bases). There are 14 residues in the CDR3. The V end was cut by 6 bases, the J end by 3 bases, with 18 bases between. The germline V gene encodes CDR1 SQVTM and CDR2 ANQGSEA. CDR3 region: CSVPVGQGGYEQYF. The CDR3 coding sequence is TGCAGCGTCCCCGTTGGGCAGGGAGGCTACGAGCAGTACTTC.

J is TRBJ1-3 and V is TRBV5-6; D gene unclear. This CDR3 has 14 residues. V shed 1 base and J shed 1 base, with 6 bases lying between them. Germline V gene data show CDR1 as SGHDT and CDR2 as YYEEEE. DNA for the CDR3: TGTGCCAGCAGCTTGACAGCTTCTGGAAACACCATATATTTT. Its translation is CASSLTASGNTIYF.

The chain is built from TRBV7-9 and TRBJ1-2; maybe TRBD1 (5 bases). Trimming took off 3 bases at V and 7 bases at J, with 9 bases between the two ends. The CDR3 length is 12 residues. The V gene's germline CDR1 is SEHNR and CDR2 FQNEAQ (reference sequence). CDR3 sequence reads: CASSLTAGGYTF. CDR3 nucleotide sequence: TGTGCCAGCAGCTTGACAGCTGGTGGCTACACCTTC.